The source of this T cell receptor beta chain is a study of OX40 agonist ivuxolimab in advanced cancers. Study-level background: Ivuxolimab, which targeted the costimulatory receptor OX40 (CD134), was an agonistic, fully human IgG2 monoclonal antibody. Three dose-escalation patients achieved partial responses, one with hepatocellular carcinoma and two with cutaneous melanoma. The paper covers the monotherapy dose-escalation part of the phase I ivuxolimab trial, which included N of about 50 patients. A male proportion of around 83% and a mean age of 60 years, ranging from about 20 to 79, were recorded for the dose-escalation cohort. Prior anti-PD-1, anti-PD-L1 or anti-CTLA-4 therapy was permitted, and checkpoint inhibitors had been received by about 36% of dose-escalation patients. Intravenous ivuxolimab was administered to patients every 2 weeks at six dose levels: 0.01, 0.1, 0.3, 1.5, 3 and 10 mg/kg. Of the roughly 52 dose-escalation patients, hepatocellular carcinoma was present in about 20, melanoma in about 15, renal cell carcinoma in 9 and head and neck cancer in 9. Peripheral TCRbeta sequencing was intended to test whether TCR sequence diversity was altered and clonal T-cell expansion was caused by ivuxolimab. What the authors observed across the whole study: The antigen specificity of the peripheral T cells that underwent clonal expansion was not determined. After ivuxolimab, CD8+ T cells had more expanded clones than CD4+ T cells on average. Clonal expansion of both CD4+ and CD8+ blood T cells was observed from baseline to week 6 at doses 0.1 to 3.0 mg/kg. In partial responders in the 0.1-3.0 mg/kg groups, normalized peripheral clonal expansion was found to be among the lowest, especially among CD8+ T cells. Low levels of normalized T-cell clonal expansion were also seen in some nonresponding patients.

Genomic DNA was isolated from the sorted cells so that the TCRbeta CDR3 region could be sequenced. The immunoSEQ Assay was used for sequencing of TCRbeta CDR3 regions. TCRdb limited this immuneACCESS table to in-frame rearrangements with V and J called. A share of clones is missing; checked studies link under half to unresolved V genes, and the rest is unexplained. The sample data list tens of thousands of clones, and around 90% of these were observed just once. Roughly 17% of the sample belongs to the ten largest clones. In regard to this clone: No antigen is known for it. Nothing much larger sits one base from this clone, and base qualities are not available.

Patients with a history of autoimmune disease or receiving systemic immunosuppression were excluded from the trial. Peripheral blood for TCR sequencing was drawn from every dose cohort at baseline, at cycle 4 day 1 and at cycle 7 day 1. Samples came from an open-label, multicenter, first-in-human phase I dose-escalation trial of ivuxolimab. Adults with locally advanced or metastatic melanoma, renal cell carcinoma, hepatocellular carcinoma or head and neck squamous cell carcinoma were enrolled in the trial. CD4+ and CD8+ T cells were sorted separately from peripheral blood before TCR sequencing. The germline V end is reduced by 3 bases and the J end by 5 bases; junction bases left unmatched: 2. The CDR3, from cysteine to phenylalanine, totals 13 residues. Here the CDR3 DNA is all that survives: 39 bases in frame from base 1. The germline V gene yields SGHRS for CDR1 and YFSETQ for CDR2.

Here the chain combines TRBV5-1 and TRBJ2-1; a stretch of 7 junction bases matches TRBD1. The specimen was CD4+ or CD8+ T cells sorted from blood, collected in a trial of the OX40 agonist ivuxolimab. This clonotype originated in an adult with an advanced solid tumor such as melanoma, head and neck, liver or kidney cancer. Here the CDR3 is given as CASSSGQNNEQFF. The DNA sequence follows: TGCGCCAGCAGCTCGGGACAGAACAATGAGCAGTTCTTC.